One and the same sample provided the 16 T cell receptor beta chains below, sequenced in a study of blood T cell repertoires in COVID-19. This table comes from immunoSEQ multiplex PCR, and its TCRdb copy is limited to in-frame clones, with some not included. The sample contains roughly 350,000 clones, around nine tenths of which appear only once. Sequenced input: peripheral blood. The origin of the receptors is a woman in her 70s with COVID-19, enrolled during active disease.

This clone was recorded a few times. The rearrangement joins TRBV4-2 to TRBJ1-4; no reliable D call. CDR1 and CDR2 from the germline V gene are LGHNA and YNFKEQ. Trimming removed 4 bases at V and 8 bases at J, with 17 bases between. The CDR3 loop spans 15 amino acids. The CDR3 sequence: CASSPAPGFEEKLFF. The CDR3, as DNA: TGTGCCAGCAGCCCAGCCCCGGGGTTCGAGGAAAAACTGTTTTTT.

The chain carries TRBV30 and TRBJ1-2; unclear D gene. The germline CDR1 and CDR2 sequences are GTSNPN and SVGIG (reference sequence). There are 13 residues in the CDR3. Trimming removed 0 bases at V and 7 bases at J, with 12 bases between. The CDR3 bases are TGTGCCTGGAGTGTGGGCTGGGGAGGTGGCTACACCTTC. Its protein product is CAWSVGWGGGYTF.

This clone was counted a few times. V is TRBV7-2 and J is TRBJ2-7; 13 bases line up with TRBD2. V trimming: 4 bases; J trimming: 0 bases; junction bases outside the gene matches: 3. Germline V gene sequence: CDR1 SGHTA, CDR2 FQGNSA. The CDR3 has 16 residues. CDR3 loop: CASSWGTSGVSYEQYF. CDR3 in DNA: TGTGCCAGCAGCTGGGGGACTAGCGGGGTCTCCTACGAGCAGTACTTC.

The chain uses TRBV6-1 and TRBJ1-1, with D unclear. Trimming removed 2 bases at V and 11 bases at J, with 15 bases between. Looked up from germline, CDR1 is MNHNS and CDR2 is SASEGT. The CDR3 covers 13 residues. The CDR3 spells CASSENLPLSAFF. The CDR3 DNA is TGTGCCAGCAGTGAAAATCTACCCCTATCTGCTTTCTTT.

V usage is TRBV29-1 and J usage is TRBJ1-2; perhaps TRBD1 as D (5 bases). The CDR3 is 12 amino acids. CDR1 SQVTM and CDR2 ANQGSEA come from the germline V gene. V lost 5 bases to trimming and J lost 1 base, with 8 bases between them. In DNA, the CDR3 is TGCAGCGTTATGACAGATAACTATGGCTACACCTTC. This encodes CSVMTDNYGYTF.

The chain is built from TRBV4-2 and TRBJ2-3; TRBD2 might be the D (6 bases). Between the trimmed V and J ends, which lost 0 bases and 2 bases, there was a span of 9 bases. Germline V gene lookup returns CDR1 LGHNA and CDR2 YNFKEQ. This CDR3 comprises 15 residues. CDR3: CASSQDSGFTDTQYF. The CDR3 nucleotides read TGTGCCAGCAGCCAAGATAGCGGATTCACAGATACGCAGTATTTT.

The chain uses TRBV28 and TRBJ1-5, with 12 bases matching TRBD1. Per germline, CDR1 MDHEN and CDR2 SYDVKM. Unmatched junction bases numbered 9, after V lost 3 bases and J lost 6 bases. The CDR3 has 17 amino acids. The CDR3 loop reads CASSLGQGALESQPQHF. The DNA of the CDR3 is TGTGCCAGCAGTTTGGGACAGGGGGCCCTGGAGAGTCAGCCCCAGCATTTT.

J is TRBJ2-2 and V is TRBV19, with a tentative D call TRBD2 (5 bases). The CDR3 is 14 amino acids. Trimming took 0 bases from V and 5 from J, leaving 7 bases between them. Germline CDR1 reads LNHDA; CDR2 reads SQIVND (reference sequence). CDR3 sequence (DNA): TGTGCCAGTAGTATAGAGAGGGTTACCGGGGAGCTGTTTTTT. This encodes CASSIERVTGELFF.

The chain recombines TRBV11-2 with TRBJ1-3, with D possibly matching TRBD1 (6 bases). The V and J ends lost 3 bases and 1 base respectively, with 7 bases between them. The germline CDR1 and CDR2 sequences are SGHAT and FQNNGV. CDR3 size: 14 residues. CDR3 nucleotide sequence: TGTGCCAGCAGCTTGGGGACATCTGGAAACACCATATATTTT. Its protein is CASSLGTSGNTIYF.

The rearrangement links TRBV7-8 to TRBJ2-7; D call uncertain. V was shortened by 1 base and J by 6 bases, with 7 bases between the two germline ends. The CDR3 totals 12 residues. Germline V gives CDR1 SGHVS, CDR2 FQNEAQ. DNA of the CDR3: TGTGCCAGCAGCTTAGGGAGCGTCGAGCAGTACTTC. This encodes CASSLGSVEQYF.

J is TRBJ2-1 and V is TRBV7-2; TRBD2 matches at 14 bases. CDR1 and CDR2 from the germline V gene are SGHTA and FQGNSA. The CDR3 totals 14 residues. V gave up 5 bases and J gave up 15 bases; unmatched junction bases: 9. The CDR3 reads CASSLRTSGGRRFF. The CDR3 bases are TGTGCCAGCAGCCTTCGGACTAGCGGGGGGAGGCGGTTCTTC.

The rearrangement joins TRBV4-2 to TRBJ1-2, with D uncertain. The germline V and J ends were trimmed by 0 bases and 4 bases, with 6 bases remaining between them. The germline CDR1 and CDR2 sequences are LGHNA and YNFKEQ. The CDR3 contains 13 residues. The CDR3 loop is CASSQDPGYGYTF. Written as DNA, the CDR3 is TGTGCCAGCAGCCAAGACCCGGGCTATGGCTACACCTTC.

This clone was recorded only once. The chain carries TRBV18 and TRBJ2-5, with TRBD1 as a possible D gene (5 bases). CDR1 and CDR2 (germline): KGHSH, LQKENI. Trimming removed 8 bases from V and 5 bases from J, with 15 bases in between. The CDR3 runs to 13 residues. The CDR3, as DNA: TGTGCCAGCGTTCAGGGAATCGGGGAGACCCAGTACTTC. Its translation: CASVQGIGETQYF.

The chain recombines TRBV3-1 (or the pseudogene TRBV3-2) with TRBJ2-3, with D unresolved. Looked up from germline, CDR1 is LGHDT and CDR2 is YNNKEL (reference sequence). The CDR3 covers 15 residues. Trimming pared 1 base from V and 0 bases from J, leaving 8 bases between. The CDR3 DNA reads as TGTGCCAGCAGCCAAGGTGTGACTAGCACAGATACGCAGTATTTT. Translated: CASSQGVTSTDTQYF.

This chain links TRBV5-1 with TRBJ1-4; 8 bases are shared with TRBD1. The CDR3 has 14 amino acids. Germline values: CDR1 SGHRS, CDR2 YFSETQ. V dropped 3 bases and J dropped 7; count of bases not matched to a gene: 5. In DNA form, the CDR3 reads TGCGCCAGCAGCTCGCAGGGGGCGAGTGAAAAACTGTTTTTT. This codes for CASSSQGASEKLFF.

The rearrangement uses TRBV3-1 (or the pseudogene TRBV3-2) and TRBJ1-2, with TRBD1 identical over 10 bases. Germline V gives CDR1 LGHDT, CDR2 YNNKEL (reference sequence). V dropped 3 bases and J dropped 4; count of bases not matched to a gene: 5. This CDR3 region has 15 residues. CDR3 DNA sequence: TGTGCCAGCAGCCACCAGACAGGGGGCCCCTATGGCTACACCTTC. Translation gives CASSHQTGGPYGYTF.